Shown below are 2 T cell receptor beta chains from a single sample sequenced in a study of control samples from healthy donors and cancer patients. The data were produced by immunoSEQ multiplex PCR, yet TCRdb's version contains in-frame clones alone and is incomplete. The data contain some 130,000 clones, 80% to 95% of them singletons. Input material: blood. The source of these receptors is a man aged 40-55 years in good health.

The V and J genes are TRBV7-8 and TRBJ2-7; TRBD1 aligns across 9 bases. Germline V gives CDR1 SGHVS, CDR2 FQNEAQ. The V and J ends lost 4 bases and 5 bases, in that order; junction bases with no gene match: 12. This CDR3 comprises 16 residues. CDR3 residues: CASSSRPGTGFDEQYF. DNA of the CDR3: TGTGCCAGCAGCTCTAGACCCGGGACAGGGTTCGACGAGCAGTACTTC.

The genes are TRBV4-1 and TRBJ2-3; the D is unclear. The germline gives CDR1 MGHRA, CDR2 YSYEKL. This CDR3 comprises 12 residues. V was clipped by 1 base and J by 6 bases, with 5 bases between them. CDR3 amino acids: CASSQVPDTQYF. The CDR3 DNA sequence: TGCGCCAGCAGCCAAGTACCGGATACGCAGTATTTT.